Listed below are T cell receptor beta chains from one sample, sequenced in a study of T cells in Graves' hyperthyroidism and ophthalmopathy. TCRdb used MiXCR to reprocess the multiplex PCR reads, holding one entry per CDR3 protein. Of under 250,000 distinct CDR3 sequences listed, almost 25% are singletons. Sequencing was done on a sample of blood. The receptors originated from a woman aged 40 to 50 with Graves' ophthalmopathy. Each CDR3 is given with its conserved first and last residue. A D gene is named only where the DNA matches it firmly. Size is stated for part of the rows, as once, few or many counts, or as a class when the clone is expanded.

TRBJ2-7 | TRBV6-2/TRBV6-3 | many | . | CASGTGYEQYF | TGTGCCAGCGGAACAGGATACGAGCAGTACTTC
TRBJ2-2 | TRBV7-3 | many | TRBD2 | CASSLNRLAGSTGELFF | TGTGCCAGCAGCCTTAACAGACTAGCGGGGTCCACCGGGGAGCTGTTTTTT
TRBJ2-5 | TRBV14 | many | TRBD1 | CASSRINRGGETQYF | TGTGCCAGCAGCCGGATCAACAGGGGCGGGGAGACCCAGTACTTC
TRBJ2-5 | TRBV6-2/TRBV6-3 | . | TRBD2 | CASHGTSGETQYF | TGTGCCAGCCACGGGACTAGCGGAGAGACCCAGTACTTC
TRBJ2-7 | TRBV19 | many | TRBD1 | CASKGTGPAYEQYF | TGTGCCAGTAAAGGGACAGGGCCCGCCTACGAGCAGTACTTC
TRBJ2-7 | TRBV7-3 | many | . | CASSLGRGREYEQYF | TGTGCCAGCAGCCTTGGGAGGGGGCGAGAGTACGAGCAGTACTTC
TRBJ1-2 | TRBV6-1 | . | . | CATLTGLHGYTF | TGTGCCACCCTCACAGGGTTACATGGCTACACCTTC
TRBJ1-1 | TRBV20-1 | . | . | CSARTTNTEAFF | TGCAGTGCGAGGACAACGAACACTGAAGCTTTCTTT
TRBJ2-7 | TRBV5-1 | . | . | CASSLGPEGGYEQYF | TGCGCCAGCAGCCTCGGCCCTGAGGGGGGCTACGAGCAGTACTTC
TRBJ1-5 | TRBV3-1 | many | . | CASSQGSAGAGEPQHF | TGTGCCAGCAGCCAAGGGTCCGCGGGGGCTGGGGAGCCCCAGCATTTT
TRBJ1-1 | TRBV12-3/TRBV12-4 | few | TRBD1 | CASSPGQGSVNTEAFF | TGTGCCAGCAGCCCGGGACAGGGGAGCGTGAACACTGAAGCTTTCTTT
TRBJ2-7 | TRBV6-5 | . | TRBD1 | CASSYSTGTEAGEQYF | TGTGCCAGCAGTTACTCGACAGGGACGGAAGCAGGGGAGCAGTACTTC
TRBJ2-7 | TRBV5-1 | many | . | CASSFGQTIGYLEQYF | TGCGCCAGCAGCTTCGGACAGACTATAGGATACCTCGAGCAGTACTTC
TRBJ1-3 | TRBV20-1 | many | . | CSANHGNTIYF | TGCAGTGCCAACCATGGAAACACCATATATTTT
TRBJ2-7 | TRBV28 | many | . | CASSPPSYEQYF | TGTGCCAGCAGTCCCCCCTCCTACGAGCAGTACTTC
TRBJ2-5 | TRBV7-2 | many | TRBD2 | CASSLVAGGLSETQYF | TGTGCCAGCAGCTTAGTAGCGGGAGGGCTTAGTGAGACCCAGTACTTC
TRBJ2-1 | TRBV24-1 | . | TRBD2 | CATSDPRTSGSQYNEQFF | TGTGCCACCAGTGATCCACGGACTAGCGGGAGCCAATACAATGAGCAGTTCTTC
TRBJ2-7 | TRBV6-1 | many | . | CASGMRFGQYF | TGTGCCAGCGGGATGCGGTTCGGGCAGTACTTC
TRBJ2-5 | TRBV11-2 | many | . | CASSLDLGGRLGETQYF | TGTGCCAGCAGCTTAGATCTAGGGGGACGGCTGGGGGAGACCCAGTACTTC
TRBJ2-7 | TRBV20-1 | once | TRBD1 | CSATGGEYEQYF | TGCAGTGCTACAGGGGGAGAATACGAGCAGTACTTC
TRBJ2-7 | TRBV4-1 | many | . | CASSPTLVSEQYF | TGCGCCAGCAGCCCGACGTTAGTGAGCGAGCAGTACTTC
TRBJ2-7 | TRBV28 | many | TRBD2 | CASGAAGTSGRHEQYF | TGTGCCAGCGGCGCCGCCGGGACTAGCGGGAGACACGAGCAGTACTTC
TRBJ2-5 | TRBV29-1 | many | . | CSTSEETQYF | TGCAGCACCTCCGAAGAGACCCAGTACTTC
TRBJ1-1 | TRBV10-3 | many | TRBD1 | CAIRDRGGNTEAFF | TGTGCCATCAGGGACAGGGGCGGGAACACTGAAGCTTTCTTT
TRBJ1-5 | TRBV6-1 | . | TRBD1 | CASSSRDAGGQPQHF | TGTGCCAGCAGTAGCCGTGACGCAGGGGGTCAGCCCCAGCATTTT
TRBJ2-7 | TRBV4-2 | many | . | CASSPDNRVGAYEQYF | TGTGCCAGCAGCCCTGACAACAGGGTGGGGGCCTACGAGCAGTACTTC
TRBJ2-5 | TRBV27 | many | TRBD1 | CASSRGTGFGETQYF | TGTGCCAGCAGTCGCGGGACAGGGTTCGGGGAGACCCAGTACTTC
TRBJ2-2 | TRBV19 | few | . | CASISSANTGELFF | TGTGCCAGTATCTCATCAGCGAACACCGGGGAGCTGTTTTTT
TRBJ2-7 | TRBV29-1 | . | TRBD1 | CSVALWDSHEQYF | TGCAGCGTTGCCTTGTGGGACAGCCACGAGCAGTACTTC
TRBJ1-1 | TRBV6-1 | few | . | CASHRLKDTEAFF | TGTGCCAGCCACAGGCTAAAAGACACTGAAGCTTTCTTT
TRBJ2-7 | TRBV28 | many | . | CATSLMGVNYEQYF | TGTGCCACTAGCCTTATGGGGGTTAACTACGAGCAGTACTTC
TRBJ2-7 | TRBV29-1 | many | TRBD2 | CSVVPGGGVYEQYF | TGCAGCGTTGTCCCGGGAGGAGGTGTGTACGAGCAGTACTTC
TRBJ2-5 | TRBV11-1 | many | TRBD2 | CASSPRLAGVTKETQYF | TGTGCCAGCAGCCCGCGACTAGCGGGAGTGACAAAAGAGACCCAGTACTTC
TRBJ1-1 | TRBV28 | many | TRBD1 | CASSGEGQGNTEAFF | TGTGCCAGCAGTGGCGAGGGACAGGGAAACACTGAAGCTTTCTTT
TRBJ2-5 | TRBV28 | few | TRBD1 | CASSSEGQGALPRETQYF | TGTGCCAGCAGTTCGGAGGGACAGGGGGCGCTTCCGCGAGAGACCCAGTACTTC
TRBJ1-5 | TRBV28 | many | TRBD1 | CASSPYAGQGNQPQHF | TGTGCCAGCAGTCCTTATGCCGGACAGGGCAATCAGCCCCAGCATTTT
TRBJ2-5 | TRBV6-5 | once | TRBD2 | CASSYSAGGTQETQYF | TGTGCCAGCAGTTACTCGGCGGGAGGTACCCAAGAGACCCAGTACTTC
TRBJ1-5 | TRBV12-3/TRBV12-4 | once | TRBD1 | CASSLWTGGNQPQHF | TGTGCCAGCAGCCTCTGGACAGGGGGCAATCAGCCCCAGCATTTT
TRBJ2-7 | TRBV28 | many | TRBD1 | CASERQGSPYEQYF | TGTGCCAGCGAACGACAGGGGTCCCCCTACGAGCAGTACTTC
TRBJ2-5 | TRBV7-8 | . | TRBD2 | CASSLGTSGRVLETQYF | TGTGCCAGCAGCTTAGGGACTAGCGGGAGGGTGTTAGAGACCCAGTACTTC
TRBJ2-2 | TRBV14 | few | TRBD2 | CASSRLPGLAETGELFF | TGTGCCAGCAGCCGCCTCCCGGGACTAGCGGAAACCGGGGAGCTGTTTTTT
TRBJ1-1 | TRBV2 | many | . | CASSEERERGVNTEAFF | TGTGCCAGCAGTGAAGAGCGGGAGCGGGGTGTGAACACTGAAGCTTTCTTT
TRBJ1-1 | TRBV12-3/TRBV12-4 | many | . | CASSPAGRMNTEAFF | TGTGCCAGCAGTCCGGCGGGACGGATGAACACTGAAGCTTTCTTT